This T cell receptor beta chain was recovered during a study of T-cell reconstitution after alpha-beta-depleted transplantation in children. V shed 5 bases and J shed 5 bases, with 9 bases lying between them. The CDR3 loop spans 13 amino acids. Germline lookup yields CDR1 SGHVS and CDR2 FQNEAQ. A library of TCRbeta sequences, prepared with unique molecular identifiers, was generated. TCRdb reprocessed the PCR reads with MiXCR, giving one entry per CDR3 protein. Among fewer than 350,000 distinct CDR3 sequences, less than 9.5% were seen once, and the ten largest hold over 7.5%. Points from the study as a whole: By one year post-transplant, T-cell counts and diversity largely arose from T cells that were newly produced. In patients about two months after transplant, alpha-beta T cells reportedly arose from several hundred expanded graft clones. Day-60 TCRbeta diversity that was high in some patients was derived from surviving recipient T cells and thymic progenitors.

This clonotype was observed a few times. Its matching antigen is unknown. The TCR sequence derives from a female patient aged 2-15 years who had a stem cell transplant for Fanconi anemia, so the T cells may come from the graft donor. V is TRBV7-8 and J is TRBJ2-2; perhaps TRBD1 as D (5 bases). Specimen: peripheral blood, collected 360 days after TCRalphabeta/CD19-depleted stem cell transplant. CDR3 nucleotide sequence: TGTGCCAGCAGCCTACAGGCAACCGGGGAGCTGTTTTTT. Residues: CASSLQATGELFF. The variable domain in full, completed from reference TRBV7-8 and TRBJ2-2, reads GAGVSQSPRYKVAKRGQDVALRCDPISGHVSLFWYQQALGQGPEFLTYFQNEAQLDKSGLPSDRFFAERPEGSVSTLKIQRTQQEDSAVYLCASSLQATGELFFGEGSRLTVL.